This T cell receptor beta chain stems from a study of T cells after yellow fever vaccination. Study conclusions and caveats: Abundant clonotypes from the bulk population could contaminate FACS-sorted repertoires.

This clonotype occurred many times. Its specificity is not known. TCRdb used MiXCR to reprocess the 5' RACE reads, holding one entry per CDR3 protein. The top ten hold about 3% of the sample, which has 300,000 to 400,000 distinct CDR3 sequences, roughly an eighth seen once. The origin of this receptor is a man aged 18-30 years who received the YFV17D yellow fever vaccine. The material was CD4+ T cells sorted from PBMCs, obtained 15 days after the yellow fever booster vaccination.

The CDR3 is CASSDGQYGTEAFF. Written as DNA, the CDR3 is TGTGCCAGCAGTGACGGACAGTACGGCACTGAAGCTTTCTTT. The V gene is TRBV28, the J gene TRBJ1-1, with a weak D call TRBD1 (6 bases). V gave up 5 bases and J gave up 4 bases, with 14 bases separating them. From germline, CDR1 is MDHEN and CDR2 SYDVKM. The CDR3 consists of 14 residues.